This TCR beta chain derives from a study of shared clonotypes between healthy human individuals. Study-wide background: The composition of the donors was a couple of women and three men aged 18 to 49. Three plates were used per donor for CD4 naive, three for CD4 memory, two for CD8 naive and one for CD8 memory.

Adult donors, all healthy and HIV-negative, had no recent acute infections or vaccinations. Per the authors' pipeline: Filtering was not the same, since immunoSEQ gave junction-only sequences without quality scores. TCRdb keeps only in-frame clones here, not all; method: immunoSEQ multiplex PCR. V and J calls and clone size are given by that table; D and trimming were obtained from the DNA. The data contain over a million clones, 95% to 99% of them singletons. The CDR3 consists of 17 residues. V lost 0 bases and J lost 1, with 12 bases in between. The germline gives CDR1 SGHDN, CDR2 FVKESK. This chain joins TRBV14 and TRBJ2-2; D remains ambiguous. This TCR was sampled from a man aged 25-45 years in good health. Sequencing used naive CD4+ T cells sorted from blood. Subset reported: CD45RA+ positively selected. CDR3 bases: TGTGCCAGCAGCCAAGATATCAAGTCGCTGAACACCGGGGAGCTGTTTTTT. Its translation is CASSQDIKSLNTGELFF.